This T cell receptor (beta chain) is from a study of blood T cell repertoires in COVID-19. Study in general: The United States, Italy and Spain were the sources of the acute and convalescent COVID-19 samples. The analysed material was cDNA or gDNA that came from T cells, B-cell-depleted T cells, or PBMCs.

The CDR3 extends over 14 amino acids. V was shortened by 6 bases and J by 1 base, with 12 bases between the two germline ends. Germline CDR1 is KGHSH and CDR2 is LQKENI. Authors' methods: Reference gene primer amplification yielded estimated nucleated cell counts. Generated by immunoSEQ multiplex PCR, the TCRdb table keeps only in-frame clones and is missing some. D and trimming come from the DNA, and the V and J calls and clone size come from that table. Altogether about 39,000 clones are present, roughly nine tenths being singletons, with the ten largest covering over 2%. This sequence originates from a man over 45 with active COVID-19. Sequencing was performed on peripheral blood. The V and J genes are TRBV18 and TRBJ1-1, with D possibly TRBD1 on 5 matching bases. The CDR3 reads CASSSGIQNTEAFF. DNA for the CDR3: TGTGCCAGCTCTTCAGGGATTCAGAACACTGAAGCTTTCTTT.